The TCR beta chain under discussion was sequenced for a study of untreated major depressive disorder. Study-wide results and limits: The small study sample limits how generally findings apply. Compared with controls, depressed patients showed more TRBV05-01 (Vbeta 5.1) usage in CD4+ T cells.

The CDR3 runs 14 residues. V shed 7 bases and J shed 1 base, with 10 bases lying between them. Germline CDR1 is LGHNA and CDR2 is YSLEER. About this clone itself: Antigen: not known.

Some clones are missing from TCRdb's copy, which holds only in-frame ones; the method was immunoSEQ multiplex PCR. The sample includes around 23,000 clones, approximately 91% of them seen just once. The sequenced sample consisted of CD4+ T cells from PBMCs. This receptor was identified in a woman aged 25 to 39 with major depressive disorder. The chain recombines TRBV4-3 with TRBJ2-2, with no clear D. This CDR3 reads CASTKTGNTGELFF. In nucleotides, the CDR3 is TGCGCCAGCACGAAAACGGGGAACACCGGGGAGCTGTTTTTT.